This T cell receptor beta chain was sequenced in a study of blood T cell repertoires in COVID-19. The data were produced by immunoSEQ multiplex PCR, yet TCRdb's version contains in-frame clones alone and is incomplete. The repertoire includes roughly 250,000 clones, about 85% of them detected once, and under 6.5% sits in the top ten. Germline values: CDR1 SGDLS, CDR2 YYNGEE. This CDR3 is built from 15 residues. The V and J ends lost 0 bases and 3 bases, in that order; junction bases with no gene match: 2. The sample consisted of PBMCs or T cells enriched from blood (not recorded which). The TCR originated in a woman younger than 45 with acute COVID-19. The chain combines TRBV9 with TRBJ2-1; 8 positions agree with TRBD1. The CDR3 loop reads CASSVAGQVYNEQFF. The DNA of the CDR3 is TGTGCCAGCAGCGTAGCGGGACAGGTCTACAATGAGCAGTTCTTC.